The present T cell receptor (beta chain) was sequenced within a study of a mutant IDH1 vaccine in newly diagnosed glioma. Whole-study context: Previous care, which was radiotherapy, temozolomide, or both, most often involved both. The timing of visit V12 was week 35, and that of visit V13 was week 47.

Regarding this clone: The antigen is undetermined.

V was shortened by 0 bases and J by 3 bases, with 14 bases between the two germline ends. Germline CDR1 reads SGHRS; CDR2 reads YFSETQ. The CDR3 loop spans 16 amino acids. TCRdb's table, derived via immunoSEQ multiplex PCR, lists solely in-frame clones and lacks some. The table lists about 56,000 clones, roughly 76% of them singletons. The time point here: week 47, end of study. The vaccine gave 300 ug of a 20-mer mutant IDH1 peptide subcutaneously per dose. Study-wide findings and caveats: The vaccine induced immune responses, and these occurred in around 93% of patients.

The input for sequencing was PBMCs, taken from a glioma patient whose treatment included an IDH1 peptide vaccine. The sequence came from a man in his fifties or sixties with glioma. This chain connects TRBV5-1 to TRBJ2-3, with a weak D call TRBD1 (5 bases). The CDR3 here is CASSLEPRQNTDTQYF. The DNA of the CDR3 is TGCGCCAGCAGCTTGGAGCCTAGACAGAATACAGATACGCAGTATTTT. The full variable domain, completed using reference TRBV5-1 and TRBJ2-3, is KAGVTQTPRYLIKTRGQQVTLSCSPISGHRSVSWYQQTPGQGLQFLFEYFSETQRNKGNFPGRFSGRQFSNSRSEMNVSTLELGDSALYLCASSLEPRQNTDTQYFGPGTRLTVL.